This T cell receptor beta chain was documented in a study of blood T cell repertoires in COVID-19. Study-wide context: Sources were T cells, B-cell-depleted T cells, or PBMCs; the material itself was cDNA or gDNA.

Per the germline V gene, CDR1 is MGHRA and CDR2 is YSYEKL. Unmatched junction bases numbered 14, after V lost 3 bases and J lost 0 bases. The CDR3 contains 20 residues. Per the original data handling: How many nucleated cells were present was estimated from reference gene primer amplification. Profiling relied on immunoSEQ multiplex PCR, and the TCRdb table lists in-frame clones only, not all of them. For V, J and clone size, that table is used; D and trimming come from the DNA. The repertoire consists of some 150,000 clones, with about 86% occurring once and the leading ten covering about 29%. The receptor was isolated from a woman aged 55-70 years with acute or convalescent COVID-19. The rearrangement joins TRBV4-1 to TRBJ2-4, with TRBD1 identical over 10 bases. Sequencing used peripheral blood. The CDR3 is CASSQPGTGAVRLAKNIQYF. CDR3 coding DNA: TGCGCCAGCAGCCAGCCCGGGACAGGGGCAGTTAGGTTAGCCAAAAACATTCAGTACTTC.